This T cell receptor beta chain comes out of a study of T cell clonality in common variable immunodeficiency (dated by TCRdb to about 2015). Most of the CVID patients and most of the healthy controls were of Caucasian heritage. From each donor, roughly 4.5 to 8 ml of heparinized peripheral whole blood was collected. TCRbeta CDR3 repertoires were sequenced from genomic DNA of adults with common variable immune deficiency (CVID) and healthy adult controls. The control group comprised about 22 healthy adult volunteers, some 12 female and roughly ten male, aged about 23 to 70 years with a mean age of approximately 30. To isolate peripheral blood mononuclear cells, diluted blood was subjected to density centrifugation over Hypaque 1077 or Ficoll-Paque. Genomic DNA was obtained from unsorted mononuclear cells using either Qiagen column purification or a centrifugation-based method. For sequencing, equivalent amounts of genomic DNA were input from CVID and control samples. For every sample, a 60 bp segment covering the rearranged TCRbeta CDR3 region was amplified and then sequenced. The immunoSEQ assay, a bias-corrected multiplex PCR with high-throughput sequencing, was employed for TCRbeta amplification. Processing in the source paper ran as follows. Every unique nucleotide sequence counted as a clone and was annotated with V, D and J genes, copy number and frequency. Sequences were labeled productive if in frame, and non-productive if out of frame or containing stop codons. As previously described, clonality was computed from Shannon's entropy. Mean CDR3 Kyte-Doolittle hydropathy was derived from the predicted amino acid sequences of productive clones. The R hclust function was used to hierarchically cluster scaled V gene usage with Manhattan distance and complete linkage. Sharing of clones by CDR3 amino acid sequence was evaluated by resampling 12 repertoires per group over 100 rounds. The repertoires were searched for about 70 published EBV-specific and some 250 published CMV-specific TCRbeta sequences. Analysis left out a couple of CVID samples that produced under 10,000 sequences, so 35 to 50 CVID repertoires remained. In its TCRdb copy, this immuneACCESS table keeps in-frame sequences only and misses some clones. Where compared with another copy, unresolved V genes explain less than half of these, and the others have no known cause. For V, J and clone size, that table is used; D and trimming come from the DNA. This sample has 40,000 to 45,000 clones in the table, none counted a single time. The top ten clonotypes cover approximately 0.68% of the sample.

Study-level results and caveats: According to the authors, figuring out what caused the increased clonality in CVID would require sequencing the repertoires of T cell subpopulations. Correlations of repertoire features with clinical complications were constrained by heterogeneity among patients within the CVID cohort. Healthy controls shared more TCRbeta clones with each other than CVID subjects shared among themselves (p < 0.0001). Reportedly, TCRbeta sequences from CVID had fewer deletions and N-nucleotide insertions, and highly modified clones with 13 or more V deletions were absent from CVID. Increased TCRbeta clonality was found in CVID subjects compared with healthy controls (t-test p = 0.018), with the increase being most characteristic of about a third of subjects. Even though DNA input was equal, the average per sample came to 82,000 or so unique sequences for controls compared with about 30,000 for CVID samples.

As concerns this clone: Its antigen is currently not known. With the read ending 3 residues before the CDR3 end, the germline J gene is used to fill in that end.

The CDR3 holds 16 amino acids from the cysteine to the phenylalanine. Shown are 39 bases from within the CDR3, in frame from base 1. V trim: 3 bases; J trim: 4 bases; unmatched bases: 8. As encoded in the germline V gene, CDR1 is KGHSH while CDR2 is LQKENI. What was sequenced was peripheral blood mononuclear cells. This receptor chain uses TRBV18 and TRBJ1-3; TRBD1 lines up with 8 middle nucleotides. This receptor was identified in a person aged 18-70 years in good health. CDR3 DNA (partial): TGTGCCAGCTCACCGAGCAATGGACAGGGAGGAAACACC. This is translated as CASSPSNGQGGNT. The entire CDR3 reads CASSPSNGQGGNTIYF.